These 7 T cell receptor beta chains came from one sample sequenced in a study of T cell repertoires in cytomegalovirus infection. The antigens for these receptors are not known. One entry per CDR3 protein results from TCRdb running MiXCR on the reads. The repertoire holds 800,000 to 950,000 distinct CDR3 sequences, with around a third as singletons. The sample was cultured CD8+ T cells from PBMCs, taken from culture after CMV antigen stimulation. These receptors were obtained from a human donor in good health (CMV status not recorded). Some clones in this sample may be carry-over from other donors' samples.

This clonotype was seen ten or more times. The CDR3 protein is CASSYRGATGELFF. As DNA, the CDR3 is TGTGCCAGCAGCTACCGGGGGGCCACCGGGGAGCTGTTTTTT. This chain joins TRBV7-8 and TRBJ2-2; TRBD2 might be the D (7 bases). Germline-derived CDR1 and CDR2 are SGHVS and FQNEAQ. The length of the CDR3 is 14 residues. The ends were cut back, 4 bases at V and 4 bases at J, with 10 bases in the middle.

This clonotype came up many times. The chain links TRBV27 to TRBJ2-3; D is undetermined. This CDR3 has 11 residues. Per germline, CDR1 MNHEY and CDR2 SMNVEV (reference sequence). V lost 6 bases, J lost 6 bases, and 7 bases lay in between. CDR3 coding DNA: TGTGCCAGCAGCCATGGGGATACGCAGTATTTT. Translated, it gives CASSHGDTQYF.

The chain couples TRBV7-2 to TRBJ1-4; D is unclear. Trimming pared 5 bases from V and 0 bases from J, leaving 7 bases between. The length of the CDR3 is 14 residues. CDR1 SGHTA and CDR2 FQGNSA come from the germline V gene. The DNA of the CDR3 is TGTGCCAGCAGCCGACTAGCAACTAATGAAAAACTGTTTTTT. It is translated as CASSRLATNEKLFF.

This CDR3 reads CASSYSRTGKPEQYF. CDR3 bases: TGTGCCAGCAGTTACTCGAGGACAGGGAAGCCCGAGCAGTACTTC. The chain uses TRBV6-5 and TRBJ2-7; 8 bases agree with TRBD1. This CDR3 has 15 residues. Unmatched junction bases numbered 7, after V lost 0 bases and J lost 6 bases. CDR1 MNHEY and CDR2 SVGAGI come from the germline V gene.

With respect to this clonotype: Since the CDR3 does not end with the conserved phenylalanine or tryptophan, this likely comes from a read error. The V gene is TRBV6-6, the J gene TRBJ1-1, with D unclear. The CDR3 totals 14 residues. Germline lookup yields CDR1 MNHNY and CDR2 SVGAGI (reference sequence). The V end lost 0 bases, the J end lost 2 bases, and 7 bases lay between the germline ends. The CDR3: CASSYSDPNTEAFS. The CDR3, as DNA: TGTGCCAGCAGTTACTCGGACCCTAACACTGAAGCTTTCTCT.

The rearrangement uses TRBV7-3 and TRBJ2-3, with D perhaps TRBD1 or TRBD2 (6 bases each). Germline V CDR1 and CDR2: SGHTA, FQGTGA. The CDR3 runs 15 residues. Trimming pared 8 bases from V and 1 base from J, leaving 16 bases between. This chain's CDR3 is CASSRGGRGTDTQYF. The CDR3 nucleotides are TGTGCCAGCTCCCGAGGGGGGCGAGGCACAGATACGCAGTATTTT. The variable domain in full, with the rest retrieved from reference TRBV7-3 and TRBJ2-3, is GAGVSQTPSNKVTEKGKYVELRCDPISGHTALYWYRQSLGQGPEFLIYFQGTGAADDSGLPNDRFFAVRPEGSVSTLKIQRTERGDSAVYLCASSRGGRGTDTQYFGPGTRLTVL.

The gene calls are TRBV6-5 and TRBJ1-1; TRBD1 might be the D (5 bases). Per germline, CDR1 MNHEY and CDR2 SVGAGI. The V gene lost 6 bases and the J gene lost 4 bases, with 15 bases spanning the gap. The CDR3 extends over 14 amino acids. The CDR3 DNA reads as TGTGCCAGCAGCCGGGACGGTTCCATCACTGAAGCTTTCTTT. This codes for CASSRDGSITEAFF.